This T cell receptor beta chain was found in a study of T cell changes during pregnancy in multiple sclerosis. The V and J ends lost 1 base and 4 bases respectively, with 8 bases between them. The CDR3 is 13 residues long. In germline, CDR1 is SQVTM, CDR2 ANQGSEA. Clones were sequenced by immunoSEQ multiplex PCR, and TCRdb holds only the in-frame ones, with some missing. The sample gives over 50,000 clones, about nine tenths of which show up once; roughly 0.9% is in the top ten. The TCR sequence derives from a female donor in good health, enrolled as a control in a pregnancy study. The sequences come from peripheral blood, collected in the first trimester of pregnancy. The chain is built from TRBV29-1 and TRBJ2-4; perhaps TRBD2 as D (5 bases). As DNA, the CDR3 is TGCAGCGTTGAAGGGCGGGCGAAAAACATTCAGTACTTC. The encoded protein is CSVEGRAKNIQYF.